Below, one T cell receptor (beta chain) is given with its context. This clone's antigen is unknown. Per-base quality was not reported, and no clone a single base away is much larger than it. Other DNA sequences in this specimen translate into the identical CDR3. Taken from the germline V gene (reference sequence), the CDR1 and CDR2 loops are LNHNV and YYDKDF. The CDR3 covers 14 residues, taking in both the cysteine and the phenylalanine. Only CDR3 DNA remains: 42 bases, in frame from the first base. Trimming removed 0 bases from V and 1 base from J, leaving 7 bases between the germline ends. Using the deep immunoSEQ assay, multiplex PCR amplified TCR CDR3 regions from genomic DNA. Extracted genomic DNA from each cell subset was spread evenly across all wells of several immunoSEQ 96-well plates, with each plate serving as a replicate. Each replicate PCR for sorted subsets received roughly 200 ng genomic DNA, equal to 30,000 or so T cell genomes. The purified libraries were quantified using a Qubit 3.0 fluorometer, sized with a Bioanalyzer 2100, and then quantified again using the KAPA Library Quantification kit. A separate single-read 150-cycle Illumina NextSeq 550 flow cell was used to sequence each immunoSEQ 96-well plate. In the paper's pipeline: The immunoSEQ output contained only junctional sequences without quality scores, so filtering could not match that applied to full-length reads. Sequences were annotated with PyIR, a Python wrapper for IgBLAST v1.9, using IMGT germline references to assign V/J genes and CDR3. Reads were removed for weak V/J assignments (E-value above 1e-6), missing CDR3, stop codons, out-of-frame junctions, or ambiguous translated residues. A V3J clonotype was defined by an identical inferred V gene, J gene, and CDR3 amino acid sequence. Percentage overlap between repertoires was computed as shared unique clonotypes divided by the size of the smaller repertoire. RTK rarefaction, the Chao1 estimator, and Recon v2.1 estimates of unobserved clonotypes were used to assess repertoire richness. Generation probabilities for all TCRbeta clonotypes obtained by the gDNA method from a handful of donors were computed using OLGA. What TCRdb holds here is the immuneACCESS table cut down to in-frame rearrangements. Part of the clones is not present; checked against another copy, under half of the missing clones reflect an unresolved V gene, and the others are unexplained. Clone size and the V and J calls come from that table; the DNA yielded D and trimming. This sample has approximately 320,000 clones in its table, and more than 75% of those were observed once. The ten largest clones add up to around 16% of the sample.

This sample was included in a study of shared clonotypes between healthy human individuals (dated by TCRdb to between 2020 and 2021). Regarding the study in general: A couple of women and three men aged 18 to 49 years were included in the cohort. For each donor, CD4 naive and CD4 memory were each run on three plates, CD8 naive on two plates, and CD8 memory on one plate. To estimate repertoire size and how much clonotype sharing occurs between individuals, the study deeply sequenced the blood TCR repertoires of roughly 5 healthy adults. To increase sequencing depth and limit assay-specific biases, TCR repertoire library preparation and sequencing were carried out by different laboratories using diverse techniques. Leukapheresis yielded between about 0.9 and 9 billion PBMCs per donor.

The donors were healthy, HIV-negative adults who had no recently reported acute infections or vaccinations. Every donor was a Caucasian adult residing in Nashville, Tennessee, USA. CD8 memory samples were composed of magnetically selected CD45RO+ cells combined with CCR7-negative CD45RA+ effector memory (TemRA) cells. Blood was collected by leukapheresis, and PBMCs were isolated by Ficoll-Histopaque density gradient centrifugation and then cryopreserved in liquid nitrogen vapor phase. Analytical flow cytometry was used to check the purity and quantity of each magnetically sorted T cell population. Genomic DNA was isolated from every sorted fraction and measured by UV absorbance on a Nanodrop 2000c. On the study overall, not on this receptor specifically: Naive subsets generally had larger estimated clonotype richness than memory subsets did. Sampling was limited to blood, and TCR repertoires in tissue likely differ from TCR repertoires in blood. Across a few donors, around 5% of naive CD4, roughly 3.3% of naive CD8, about 2.3% of memory CD4, and 0.4% of memory CD8 clonotypes were shared. Because the study included a small number of donors, the genetic and exposure-history diversity represented was limited. Rarefaction of sorted-subset datasets indicated incomplete sequencing despite the large sequencing depth. Clonotypes shared by all four sorted-subset donors showed higher generation probabilities than non-shared clonotypes. Pairwise subsampling led to the expectation that sequencing depth would affect the degree of clonotype sharing among donors.

This receptor chain uses TRBV15 and TRBJ2-7; the D gene identity is not certain. Sequencing used memory CD8+ T cells sorted from blood. The cell subset or site label here, explained by the study, means: CD45RO+ cells pooled with CCR7-negative TemRA cells. The TCR was taken from a man younger than 30 in good health. The CDR3 amino acid sequence is: CATSREGVSYEQYF. The DNA is TGTGCCACCAGCAGAGAAGGAGTATCCTACGAGCAGTACTTC.